This T cell receptor (beta chain) came from a study of cytomegalovirus exposure and HLA in healthy donors. Study as a whole: Earlier results showed approximately 110 million unique TCR beta sequences derived from some 180 million T cells.

With 60 Vbeta and 13 Jbeta primers, the PCR was carried out. Produced via immunoSEQ multiplex PCR; TCRdb's table is partial and in-frame only. The sample shows around 150,000 clones, 80% of them seen only once. The CDR3 covers 14 residues. Trimming left V 0 bases short and J 8 bases short, with 13 bases between. The germline V gene has CDR1 LGHNA and CDR2 YSLEER. The donors were healthy bone marrow donors. At the time of sampling, donors were nominally healthy, though unrecorded immune exposures were likely. The rearrangement uses TRBV4-3 and TRBJ1-2, with unresolved D. The sample was PBMCs. The clonotype comes from a male donor in good health and CMV-seronegative. The chain's CDR3 is CASSQDLLPGGYTF. As DNA, the CDR3 is TGCGCCAGCAGCCAAGATTTACTTCCCGGGGGCTACACCTTC.